The rows below give T cell receptor beta chains drawn from one sample of a study of identical twins. MiXCR, run by TCRdb on the 5' RACE reads, gives a single entry per CDR3 protein. Of hundreds of thousands of distinct CDR3 sequences listed, 8.6% are singletons. Separately, the same data were catalogued under a study of yellow fever vaccine responses in identical twins.

Sequencing was done on a sample of PBMCs. These receptors were collected from a woman aged 18-35 years in good health. Each CDR3 is given with its conserved first and last residue. Each record gives: clone size, V gene, CDR3 protein. Expanded clones get a size class; other rows say once, few or many, or leave the size out.

>many|TRBV6-2/TRBV6-3
CASSGTQGAWTKNIQYF
>few|TRBV12-3/TRBV12-4
CASSQTGDQETQYF
>few|TRBV6-2/TRBV6-3
CASSYSKFEGTSGYNEQFF
>.|TRBV25-1
CASSGRGPLYEQYF
>many|TRBV20-1
CSARDSEREYNEQFF
>.|TRBV7-9
CASSLGTSRDEQFF
>many|TRBV28
CASSFLGLASSTDTQYF
>few|TRBV4-3
CASSQVGTGTNYGYTF
>few|TRBV4-1
CASSQVAGGGEKLFF
>many|TRBV28
CASSSRTGPKNIQYF
>few|TRBV13
CASSLGTSGYYNEQFF
>few|TRBV11-2
CASSAGQRGTDTQYF
>.|TRBV6-2/TRBV6-3
CASNLTGVSTDTQYF
>many|TRBV9
CASSVGTGFYEQYF
>few|TRBV7-9
CASSQNRGAGEKLFF
>many|TRBV12-3/TRBV12-4
CASSLVLNTGELFF
>few|TRBV20-1
CSARRQGNGELFF
>few|TRBV2
CATRVEGASTGELFF
>.|TRBV29-1
CSVEDPASGEFF
>.|TRBV28
CASSPSSVSNTGELFF
>many|TRBV14
CASQGPVSTGELFF
>few|TRBV5-5
CASSLESYPQNIQYF
>many|TRBV5-1
CASSLVQENSPLHF
>few|TRBV20-1
CSARRVPAGVGTDTQYF
>few|TRBV9
CAGSTSGGSWYQETQYF
>few|TRBV19
CASSREKGGSQPQHF
>.|TRBV20-1
CSAQGGYNEQFF
>few|TRBV7-9
CASSRRGTSGRGEQFF
>.|TRBV28
CASSYLEGGLAVDTQYF
>few|TRBV27
CASSLLGSQETQYF
>few|TRBV28
CASSLKVSEGEQYF
>few|TRBV24-1
CATSDWDRVGTDTQYF
>.|TRBV4-3
CASSPPSANVLTF
>many|TRBV24-1
CATKPGGAGSYNEQFF
>many|TRBV4-2
CASSQGGLAGGLSLGNEQFF
>many|TRBV29-1
CSVVLSGRNEQFF
>few|TRBV5-1
CASSLWTGATDTQYF
>few|TRBV4-2
CASRQNAASGRDNEQFF
>many|TRBV7-9
CASSLVSPTEAFF
>many|TRBV5-1
CASSLSVAGNGEKLFF
>few|TRBV5-1
CASSPTLAGYNEQFF
>.|TRBV6-4
CASSERGGAMGEQFF
>.|TRBV10-3
CAISESGRGVNYNEQFF
>few|TRBV5-6
CASSPGQDLDTQYF
>many|TRBV6-5
CASSYRGSGGSYNEQFF
>many|TRBV12-3/TRBV12-4
CASSLGQFYGYTF
>many|TRBV27
CASSRSAGGPYEQYF
>few|TRBV2
CASSEADTVAKNIQYF
>.|TRBV27
CASSLVPAYEQYF
>many|TRBV4-3
CASSQDFGRATYNEQFF
>few|TRBV7-2
CASSPNPAGIVTDTQYF
>few|TRBV7-9
CASSWDIDYYEQYF
>few|TRBV4-2
CASSQEPDQPETQYF
>few|TRBV11-1
CASSPSGAIYNEQFF